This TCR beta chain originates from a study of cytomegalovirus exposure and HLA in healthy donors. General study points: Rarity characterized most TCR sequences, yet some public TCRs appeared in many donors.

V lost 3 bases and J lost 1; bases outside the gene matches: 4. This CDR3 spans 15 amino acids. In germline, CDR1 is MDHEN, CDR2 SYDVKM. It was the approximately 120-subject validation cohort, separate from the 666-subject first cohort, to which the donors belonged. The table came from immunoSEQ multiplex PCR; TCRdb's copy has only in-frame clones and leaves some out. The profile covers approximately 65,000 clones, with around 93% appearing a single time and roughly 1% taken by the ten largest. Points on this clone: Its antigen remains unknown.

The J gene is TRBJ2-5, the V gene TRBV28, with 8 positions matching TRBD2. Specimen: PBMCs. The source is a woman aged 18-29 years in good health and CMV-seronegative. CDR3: CASSLGGGFQETQYF. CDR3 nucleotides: TGTGCCAGCAGTTTGGGCGGGGGGTTCCAAGAGACCCAGTACTTC.